Listed here are 3 T cell receptor beta chains from one sample, sequenced in a study of cytomegalovirus exposure and HLA in healthy donors. PCR primers comprised 60 Vbeta and 13 Jbeta primers. Method: immunoSEQ multiplex PCR; TCRdb's copy keeps in-frame clones and lacks some. The sample has 150,000 to 200,000 clones, over 75% seen once. Material: PBMCs. The receptors here all came from a woman under 30 in good health and CMV-seronegative.

This rearrangement joins TRBV5-1 to TRBJ2-2; unclear D gene. V lost 2 bases and J 1 base, leaving 3 bases between the germline ends. Per the germline V gene, CDR1 is SGHRS and CDR2 is YFSETQ. This CDR3 region has 13 residues. CDR3 residues: CASSFGNTGELFF. The DNA of the CDR3 is TGCGCCAGCAGCTTCGGGAACACCGGGGAGCTGTTTTTT. The variable domain in full, completed from reference TRBV5-1 and TRBJ2-2, reads KAGVTQTPRYLIKTRGQQVTLSCSPISGHRSVSWYQQTPGQGLQFLFEYFSETQRNKGNFPGRFSGRQFSNSRSEMNVSTLELGDSALYLCASSFGNTGELFFGEGSRLTVL.

The chain is built from TRBV28 and TRBJ2-3; TRBD1 might be the D (5 bases). Trimming removed 7 bases from V and 0 bases from J, with 17 bases in between. The CDR3 sequence is 16 residues long. Germline assignment: CDR1 MDHEN and CDR2 SYDVKM. The DNA for the CDR3 is TGTGCCAGCAAGGGGCGTCCCCTAATGAGCACAGATACGCAGTATTTT. This codes for CASKGRPLMSTDTQYF. The full variable domain, in which reference TRBV28 and TRBJ2-3 provide the parts outside the CDR3, is DVKVTQSSRYLVKRTGEKVFLECVQDMDHENMFWYRQDPGLGLRLIYFSYDVKMKEKGDIPEGYSVSREKKERFSLILESASTNQTSMYLCASKGRPLMSTDTQYFGPGTRLTVL.

A single count supports this clone. This chain connects TRBV6-5 to TRBJ2-4; 12 nucleotides agree with TRBD1. The CDR3 totals 15 residues. Per the germline V gene, CDR1 is MNHEY and CDR2 is SVGAGI. Trimming took 11 bases from V and 6 from J; bases not matched to a gene: 11. Here the CDR3 DNA reads TGTGCCGGAGGGACAGGGGGCGGAGTAGGAAACATTCAGTACTTC. Translation: CAGGTGGGVGNIQYF.